What follows are 26 T cell receptor beta chains derived from one specimen sequenced in a study of response to subunit inactivated influenza vaccine. TCRdb re-derived calls from the RT-PCR reads in MiXCR, one entry per CDR3 protein. This table holds over 400,000 distinct CDR3 sequences, 13% found once. The sample here was PBMCs from blood, taken about 6 weeks after vaccination. The receptor source for this set is a man in his fifties who received an inactivated influenza vaccine.

The chain uses TRBV7-8 and TRBJ2-7, with 9 positions matching TRBD2. This CDR3 comprises 15 residues. Germline CDR1 and CDR2: SGHVS and FQNEAQ. The V and J ends lost 4 bases and 4 bases, in that order; junction bases with no gene match: 8. In DNA form, the CDR3 reads TGTGCCAGCAGCTCGCTAACCGGACTAGCGTACGAGCAGTACTTC. It specifies CASSSLTGLAYEQYF.

This chain joins TRBV7-8 and TRBJ2-7; no firm D call. CDR1 is SGHVS, CDR2 FQNEAQ, per germline. V gave up 4 bases and J gave up 9 bases, with 19 bases separating them. This CDR3 comprises 14 residues. The chain's CDR3 is CASSSPALASWQYF. The DNA of the CDR3 is TGTGCCAGCAGCTCGCCGGCACTTGCTTCGTGGCAGTACTTC.

Many counts were recorded for this clonotype. Germline and junction disagree at one end, which may indicate a read error. The rearrangement links TRBV20-1 to TRBJ2-3; 8 bases map to TRBD2. Germline V gene data show CDR1 as DFQATT and CDR2 as SNEGSKA (reference sequence). CDR3 length: 15 amino acids. CDR3 in DNA: TGCAGTGCCAGAGTACTAGCGGCTAGCACAGATACGCAGTATTTT. This sequence encodes CSARVLAASTDTQYF.

This CDR3 is CASSFAVMNTEAFF. In DNA, the CDR3 is TGTGCCAGCAGTTTCGCGGTGATGAACACTGAAGCTTTCTTT. This chain joins TRBV28 and TRBJ1-1; D is undetermined. The CDR3 runs to 14 residues. Germline CDR1 is MDHEN and CDR2 is SYDVKM. V lost 3 bases and J lost 0, with 8 bases in between.

This rearrangement joins TRBV5-1 to TRBJ2-2; D unresolved. Trimming removed 2 bases at V and 1 base at J, with 9 bases between. The CDR3 totals 15 residues. CDR1 is SGHRS and CDR2 is YFSETQ in the germline V gene. The CDR3 DNA sequence: TGCGCCAGCAGCTTAAGGACGGTGAACACCGGGGAGCTGTTTTTT. Translated, it gives CASSLRTVNTGELFF.

The V and J genes are TRBV20-1 and TRBJ2-7; 7 nucleotides agree with TRBD1. Germline loops: CDR1 DFQATT, CDR2 SNEGSKA (reference sequence). The CDR3 length is 15 residues. The V segment lost 6 bases and the J segment 5 bases; nucleotides outside the gene matches: 16. The CDR3 sequence: CSAPNRGRKSHEQYF. In DNA, the CDR3 is TGCAGTGCACCAAACAGGGGACGGAAGTCCCACGAGCAGTACTTC.

The chain combines TRBV10-3 with TRBJ1-3; D remains unclear. The CDR3 runs to 13 residues. The germline CDR1 and CDR2 sequences are ENHRY and SYGVKD. With 7 bases removed from V and 0 bases from J, the gap between germline ends came to 7 bases. As DNA, the CDR3 is TGTGCCATCACGGAGGACTCTGGAAACACCATATATTTT. This sequence encodes CAITEDSGNTIYF.

The V and J genes are TRBV20-1 and TRBJ2-7; 8 nucleotides align to TRBD2. Germline CDR1 and CDR2: DFQATT and SNEGSKA (reference sequence). The CDR3 has 15 residues. Losses at the gene ends were 1 base for V and 4 bases for J; bases not matched to a gene: 9. CDR3 protein: CSARATSGGGYEQYF. CDR3 bases: TGCAGTGCTAGAGCAACCAGCGGGGGTGGGTACGAGCAGTACTTC.

The rearrangement uses TRBV18 and TRBJ1-2; D is possibly TRBD1 (5 bases). Germline V gives CDR1 KGHSH, CDR2 LQKENI. The CDR3 has 13 residues. Trimming shortened V by 6 bases and J by 3 bases, and 11 bases separated the two germline ends. CDR3 sequence reads: CASSLTGYYGYTF. In DNA form, the CDR3 reads TGTGCCAGCTCCCTCACAGGTTACTATGGCTACACCTTC. The full variable domain, rest sourced from reference TRBV18 and TRBJ1-2, is NAGVMQNPRHLVRRRGQEARLRCSPMKGHSHVYWYRQLPEEGLKFMVYLQKENIIDESGMPKERFSAEFPKEGPSILRIQQVVRGDSAAYFCASSLTGYYGYTFGSGTRLTVV.

Points on this clonotype: This may be a read error: a much more frequent sequence differs by one nucleotide. The rearrangement joins TRBV20-1 to TRBJ2-3; 7 bases map to TRBD2. The germline V gene has CDR1 DFQATT and CDR2 SNEGSKA (reference sequence). This CDR3 is 15 amino acids long. The CDR3 DNA sequence: TGCAGTGCTAGGGGTCTAGCGGCAATCACAGAGACGCAGTATTTT. It encodes CSARGLAAITETQYF.

This clonotype was found a few times. The rearrangement links TRBV4-2 to TRBJ2-1, with 7 bases aligning to TRBD2. The CDR3 is 17 amino acids. Germline lookup yields CDR1 LGHNA and CDR2 YNFKEQ. After removal of 1 base from V and 1 base from J, the junction contained 7 bases not matched to a gene. CDR3 nucleotides: TGTGCCAGCAGCCAAGTCGCGGGAGAGCCGTCCTACAATGAGCAGTTCTTC. Protein sequence: CASSQVAGEPSYNEQFF.

This clonotype has a count of ten or more. V usage is TRBV11-2 and J usage is TRBJ2-3; the match to TRBD2 covers 11 bases. Germline CDR1 reads SGHAT; CDR2 reads FQNNGV. The junction had 10 bases not matched to a gene; V was cut back by 1 base and J by 1 base. The CDR3 length is 19 residues. The CDR3 loop reads CASSLVMRGTSGRTDTQYF. The CDR3 region has the DNA TGTGCCAGCAGCTTAGTAATGAGAGGGACTAGCGGCCGCACAGATACGCAGTATTTT.

This clonotype has more than one count but fewer than ten. This chain connects TRBV6-2 or TRBV6-3 to TRBJ2-1, with a tentative D call TRBD1 (6 bases). This CDR3 region has 16 residues. CDR1 and CDR2 from the germline V gene are MNHEY and SVGEGT. The ends were cut back, 6 bases at V and 0 bases at J, with 15 bases in the middle. CDR3 in DNA: TGTGCCAGCAGACCGACAGGCTTAAGCTCCTACAATGAGCAGTTCTTC. Translated, it gives CASRPTGLSSYNEQFF.

This clonotype was observed a few times. The chain uses TRBV4-1 and TRBJ1-2; 9 bases line up with TRBD1. The ends lost 3 bases at V and 5 bases at J; junction bases unmatched: 10. Germline V gene sequence: CDR1 MGHRA, CDR2 YSYEKL. The CDR3 runs to 16 residues. In nucleotides, the CDR3 is TGCGCCAGCAGCCACGGGACAGGGTATAAATGGTATGGCTACACCTTC. It yields the protein CASSHGTGYKWYGYTF.

This sequence joins TRBV29-1 and TRBJ2-1, with TRBD2 identical over 11 bases. This CDR3 contains 15 residues. V shed 5 bases and J 10 bases; nucleotides not matched to a gene: 13. CDR1 is SQVTM and CDR2 is ANQGSEA in the germline V gene. CDR3 sequence reads: CSVSTLAGVLGEQFF. The CDR3 nucleotides are TGCAGCGTTTCAACACTAGCGGGAGTGTTAGGGGAGCAGTTCTTC.

This chain joins TRBV4-3 and TRBJ1-4, with D uncertain. Germline lookup yields CDR1 LGHNA and CDR2 YSLEER. V lost 0 bases, J lost 8 bases, and 13 bases lay in between. The CDR3 is 15 amino acids. The CDR3 DNA sequence: TGCGCCAGCAGCCAAGATGATTTAAGTGGGGAAAAACTGTTTTTT. Its translation is CASSQDDLSGEKLFF.

In its sample, this clonotype was seen a few times. The V call is TRBV5-1, the J call TRBJ1-1; no firm D call. Germline-derived CDR1 and CDR2 are SGHRS and YFSETQ. There are 14 residues in the CDR3. Trimming shortened V by 1 base and J by 0 bases, and 7 bases separated the two germline ends. The CDR3 bases are TGCGCCAGCAGCTTGAACCAAATGAACACTGAAGCTTTCTTT. Protein sequence: CASSLNQMNTEAFF.

The V and J genes are TRBV20-1 and TRBJ2-1; D not resolved. This CDR3 has 12 residues. The V and J ends lost 3 bases and 7 bases respectively, with 10 bases between them. Germline CDR1 reads DFQATT; CDR2 reads SNEGSKA (reference sequence). The CDR3 DNA reads TGCAGTGCTAGTTCGAATGGAAATGAGCAGTTCTTC. This encodes CSASSNGNEQFF.

There are a few counts of this clonotype. V is TRBV10-3 and J is TRBJ2-6, with unresolved D. The CDR3 contains 11 residues. CDR1 ENHRY and CDR2 SYGVKD come from the germline V gene. V lost 11 bases and J lost 0, with 2 bases in between. CDR3 DNA: TGTGCCGCCTCTGGGGCCAACGTCCTGACTTTC. Its translation: CAASGANVLTF.

The rearrangement links TRBV5-1 to TRBJ1-4; perhaps TRBD1 as D (5 bases). Germline CDR1 is SGHRS and CDR2 is YFSETQ. This CDR3 region has 16 residues. Between the trimmed V and J ends, which lost 7 bases and 7 bases, there was a span of 23 bases. The CDR3 loop is CASALAYRSTREKLFF. CDR3 bases: TGCGCCAGCGCTCTGGCATACAGGTCGACCCGTGAAAAACTGTTTTTT.

Only a few counts were recorded for this clonotype. The chain couples TRBV24-1 to TRBJ2-1; 10 nucleotides match TRBD2. There are 16 residues in the CDR3. Trimming removed 4 bases from V and 4 bases from J; junction bases left unmatched: 6. Germline values: CDR1 KGHDR, CDR2 SFDVKD. In DNA, the CDR3 is TGTGCCACCAGTGAAACAAGCGGGAGGGAATACAATGAGCAGTTCTTC. Translating gives CATSETSGREYNEQFF.

This clonotype was recorded at least ten times. This rearrangement joins TRBV5-1 to TRBJ2-1; TRBD2 matches 11 bases. The CDR3 contains 17 residues. With V trimmed by 5 bases and J by 6 bases, 13 bases remained unmatched. CDR1 is SGHRS, CDR2 YFSETQ, per germline. The CDR3 bases are TGCGCCAGCAGGGATAGACTAGCGGGATTACTACTCAATGAGCAGTTCTTC. It specifies CASRDRLAGLLLNEQFF.

V gene TRBV6-6 combines with J gene TRBJ2-1; D not certain. V was cut by 4 bases and J by 10 bases, with 8 bases left in between. The CDR3 consists of 11 residues. Germline V gene sequence: CDR1 MNHNY, CDR2 SVGAGI (reference sequence). In DNA, the CDR3 is TGTGCCAGCAGTTTGTTTGAGGAGCAGTTCTTC. Amino acid sequence: CASSLFEEQFF.

The chain has TRBV7-9 and TRBJ2-7, with 9 bases fitting TRBD1. CDR1 and CDR2 (germline): SEHNR, FQNEAQ (reference sequence). This CDR3 has 15 amino acids. V trimming: 5 bases; J trimming: 5 bases; junction bases outside the gene matches: 10. The chain's CDR3 is CASSPGDRAFDEQYF. Here the CDR3 DNA reads TGTGCCAGCAGCCCTGGGGACAGGGCGTTTGACGAGCAGTACTTC. The full variable domain, completed using reference TRBV7-9 and TRBJ2-7, is DTGVSQNPRHKITKRGQNVTFRCDPISEHNRLYWYRQTLGQGPEFLTYFQNEAQLEKSRLLSDRFSAERPKGSFSTLEIQRTEQGDSAMYLCASSPGDRAFDEQYFGPGTRLTVT.

In the case of this clonotype: A much bigger clone sits one base away, suggesting this may be a read error. The chain joins TRBV14 to TRBJ2-4, with D possibly TRBD1 on 6 matching bases. In germline, CDR1 is SGHDN, CDR2 FVKESK. The CDR3 is made up of 11 amino acids. CDR3: CTSSQGNIQYF. Here the CDR3 DNA reads TGTACCAGCAGCCAGGGGAACATTCAGTACTTC.

This clonotype was picked up many times. This chain uses TRBV7-2 with TRBJ1-1; D is ambiguous. This CDR3 is built from 15 residues. Germline CDR1 is SGHTA and CDR2 is FQGNSA. The V end lost 2 bases, the J end lost 0 bases, and 10 bases lay between the germline ends. In DNA, the CDR3 is TGTGCCAGCAGCTTAAGACGGACCATGAACACTGAAGCTTTCTTT. Its translation: CASSLRRTMNTEAFF.